Below are 27 T cell receptor beta chains sequenced from a single sample in a study of blood T cell repertoires in COVID-19. Method: immunoSEQ multiplex PCR; TCRdb's copy keeps in-frame clones and lacks some. The sample has 380,000 or so clones; 75% to 90% are singletons. Material for sequencing was peripheral blood. Source of these receptors: a woman aged 60-70 years with COVID-19, enrolled during active disease.

The table lists this clone with a count of one. The chain carries TRBV28 and TRBJ1-4, with D unclear. V was trimmed by 5 bases and J by 8 bases, leaving 9 bases between them. Germline loops: CDR1 MDHEN, CDR2 SYDVKM. The length of the CDR3 is 12 residues. CDR3: CASSDLREKLFF. CDR3 bases: TGTGCCAGCAGTGACCTGAGGGAAAAACTGTTTTTT.

The J gene is TRBJ2-3, the V gene TRBV7-2, with D tentatively TRBD1 (6 bases). The CDR3 is made up of 17 amino acids. V lost 0 bases and J 6 bases, leaving 19 bases between the germline ends. Germline V gives CDR1 SGHTA, CDR2 FQGNSA. CDR3 in DNA: TGTGCCAGCAGCTTAGCCGGGACATTTACCGGGGAGGATACGCAGTATTTT. Translation gives CASSLAGTFTGEDTQYF. Based on the CDR3 plus reference TRBV7-2 and TRBJ2-3, the full variable domain is GAGVSQSPSNKVTEKGKDVELRCDPISGHTALYWYRQSLGQGLEFLIYFQGNSAPDKSGLPSDRFSAERTGGSVSTLTIQRTQQEDSAVYLCASSLAGTFTGEDTQYFGPGTRLTVL.

CDR3 nucleotide sequence: TGTGCCAGCAGTGGTATGGGACTAGCGGGGGCCGGGGCCAACGTCCTGACTTTC. Its protein product is CASSGMGLAGAGANVLTF. The chain couples TRBV6-1 to TRBJ2-6; 14 bases line up with TRBD2. The CDR3 is 18 amino acids. Trimming took 4 bases from V and 4 from J; bases not matched to a gene: 6. Germline loops: CDR1 MNHNS, CDR2 SASEGT.

The V and J genes are TRBV25-1 and TRBJ2-7, with D unclear. The CDR3 runs to 13 residues. Germline V gene lookup returns CDR1 MGHDK and CDR2 SYGVNS. Trimming stripped 1 base from V and 4 bases from J, with 8 bases between. CDR3 DNA: TGTGCCAGCAGTGAATCAGGTTTTTACGAGCAGTACTTC. Translated: CASSESGFYEQYF.

This clone was detected only once. This chain connects TRBV18 to TRBJ2-2; D is perhaps TRBD2 (7 bases). V was pared by 0 bases and J by 5 bases, with 13 bases between. Germline CDR1 KGHSH, CDR2 LQKENI. The length of the CDR3 is 16 residues. CDR3 protein: CASSPPGGPQTGELFF. The CDR3, as DNA: TGTGCCAGCTCACCACCGGGGGGGCCTCAAACCGGGGAGCTGTTTTTT.

The V call is TRBV5-5, the J call TRBJ1-2, with D perhaps matching TRBD1 (6 bases). Trimming left V 2 bases short and J 7 bases short, with 15 bases between. Germline V gives CDR1 SGHKS, CDR2 YYEKEE (reference sequence). CDR3 length: 14 residues. CDR3 sequence reads: CASSFRTETSGYTF. The CDR3 coding sequence is TGTGCCAGCAGCTTTCGGACAGAGACTTCTGGCTACACCTTC.

This clone was observed once. The chain joins TRBV11-3 to TRBJ1-6; no clear D. Germline V gene sequence: CDR1 SGHNT, CDR2 YENEEA. The CDR3 sequence is 14 residues long. V was pared by 2 bases and J by 7 bases, with 9 bases between. The DNA for the CDR3 is TGTGCCAGCAGCTTAAAGGGAGGGAATTCACCCCTCCACTTT. This encodes CASSLKGGNSPLHF. The whole variable domain, remainder taken from reference TRBV11-3 and TRBJ1-6, is EAGVVQSPRYKIIEKKQPVAFWCNPISGHNTLYWYLQNLGQGPELLIRYENEEAVDDSQLPKDRFSAERLKGVDSTLKIQPAELGDSAVYLCASSLKGGNSPLHFGNGTRLTVT.

This clone is a singleton in its sample. The rearrangement uses TRBV30 and TRBJ1-4; a possible D gene is TRBD1 (5 bases). This CDR3 is 13 amino acids long. CDR1 and CDR2 (germline): GTSNPN, SVGIG (reference sequence). Deletions cut 6 bases from V and 8 bases from J, with 16 bases between. The CDR3 DNA follows: TGTGCCTGCTTGGACCTCACAGGCGAAAAACTGTTTTTT. Its translation: CACLDLTGEKLFF.

This sequence joins TRBV5-8 and TRBJ1-2; tentative D call: TRBD1 (5 bases). The V gene's germline CDR1 is SGHTS and CDR2 YDEGEE. The CDR3 contains 14 residues. V lost 9 bases to trimming and J lost 4 bases, with 19 bases between them. CDR3: CATRRQGGSYGYTF. The CDR3, as DNA: TGTGCCACCCGGCGTCAGGGTGGTAGCTATGGCTACACCTTC.

The J gene is TRBJ2-5, the V gene TRBV15; D gene ambiguous. The germline V and J ends were trimmed by 1 base and 4 bases, with 10 bases remaining between them. Germline V CDR1 and CDR2: LNHNV, YYDKDF (reference sequence). The CDR3 runs 14 residues. For the CDR3, the DNA is TGTGCCACCAGCAGAGCCTTTACCGGAGAGACCCAGTACTTC. Translation gives CATSRAFTGETQYF.

The chain carries TRBV14 and TRBJ2-7; 7 bases align to TRBD2. Trimming removed 5 bases from V and 3 bases from J; junction bases left unmatched: 4. From germline, CDR1 is SGHDN and CDR2 FVKESK. This CDR3 has 13 residues. The CDR3 DNA reads as TGTGCCAGCAGCATCCGGGACTACTACGAGCAGTACTTC. Amino acids: CASSIRDYYEQYF.

The chain joins TRBV19 to TRBJ2-1; 8 bases agree with TRBD1. This CDR3 is 16 amino acids long. J was trimmed by 3 bases and V by 4 bases; bases with no gene match: 8. The germline gives CDR1 LNHDA, CDR2 SQIVND (reference sequence). The CDR3 sequence is CASSTDRTGYYNEQFF. CDR3 DNA sequence: TGTGCCAGTAGTACCGACCGGACAGGGTACTACAATGAGCAGTTCTTC.

This clone was recorded only once. This sequence joins TRBV15 and TRBJ2-7; D possibly corresponds to TRBD1 (6 bases). The CDR3 covers 16 residues. Germline values: CDR1 LNHNV, CDR2 YYDKDF (reference sequence). The V end was cut by 4 bases, the J end by 2 bases, with 18 bases between. The CDR3 region has the DNA TGTGCCACCAGCACAGGGGCCCGGCAACTCCCCTACGAGCAGTACTTC. This encodes CATSTGARQLPYEQYF.

This clone was seen more than once but under ten times. V is TRBV4-2 and J is TRBJ1-1; 9 nucleotides line up with TRBD1. With 5 bases clipped from V and 1 base from J, the junction kept 2 bases outside the gene matches. CDR3 size: 14 residues. Germline loops: CDR1 LGHNA, CDR2 YNFKEQ. CDR3 in DNA: TGTGCCAGCAGCTCGACAGGGGGGAACACTGAAGCTTTCTTT. The encoded protein is CASSSTGGNTEAFF.

The V and J genes are TRBV30 and TRBJ2-6; the D gene is possibly TRBD2 (6 bases). Germline V gene sequence: CDR1 GTSNPN, CDR2 SVGIG (reference sequence). Trimming took off 0 bases at V and 2 bases at J, with 11 bases between the two ends. This CDR3 is 16 amino acids long. The CDR3 nucleotides are TGTGCCTGGAGTGTACCGGGGGTTCCTGGGGCCAACGTCCTGACTTTC. The encoded protein is CAWSVPGVPGANVLTF. Looking up the rest from reference TRBV30 and TRBJ2-6 gives the full variable domain: SQTIHQWPATLVQPVGSPLSLECTVEGTSNPNLYWYRQAAGRGLQLLFYSVGIGQISSEVPQNLSASRPQDRQFILSSKKLLLSDSGFYLCAWSVPGVPGANVLTFGAGSRLTVL.

V usage is TRBV5-1 and J usage is TRBJ1-1; D gene uncertain. From germline, CDR1 is SGHRS and CDR2 YFSETQ. The CDR3 consists of 13 residues. The V and J ends lost 0 bases and 6 bases respectively, with 9 bases between them. CDR3 sequence reads: CASSLGLPPEAFF. CDR3 nucleotides: TGCGCCAGCAGCTTGGGACTGCCCCCTGAAGCTTTCTTT.

This clone appeared once. This chain connects TRBV7-2 to TRBJ2-1; unclear D gene. This CDR3 comprises 14 residues. Per germline, CDR1 SGHTA and CDR2 FQGNSA. With 2 bases removed from V and 6 bases from J, the gap between germline ends came to 11 bases. This chain's CDR3 is CASSLTSAINEQFF. CDR3 DNA sequence: TGTGCCAGCAGCTTAACCTCAGCGATCAATGAGCAGTTCTTC. The whole variable domain, filled in from reference TRBV7-2 and TRBJ2-1, reads GAGVSQSPSNKVTEKGKDVELRCDPISGHTALYWYRQSLGQGLEFLIYFQGNSAPDKSGLPSDRFSAERTGGSVSTLTIQRTQQEDSAVYLCASSLTSAINEQFFGPGTRLTVL.

The V and J genes are TRBV20-1 and TRBJ2-7; TRBD2 is a possible D gene (5 bases). The germline V gene has CDR1 DFQATT and CDR2 SNEGSKA (reference sequence). The CDR3 has 11 amino acids. V was pared by 6 bases and J by 3 bases, with 9 bases between. CDR3 coding DNA: TGCAGTGCCCCTCGGGGCTACGAGCAGTACTTC. It encodes CSAPRGYEQYF.

The CDR3 protein is CASSVRDFSTDTQYF. The CDR3 region has the DNA TGTGCCAGCAGCGTAAGGGACTTCAGCACAGATACGCAGTATTTT. The genes are TRBV9 and TRBJ2-3; D might be TRBD2 (6 bases). V shed 1 base and J shed 0 bases, with 9 bases lying between them. Germline V gene lookup returns CDR1 SGDLS and CDR2 YYNGEE. CDR3 size: 15 residues.

The rearrangement joins TRBV21-1 to TRBJ1-1. TRBV21-1 is given as a pseudogene. The length of the CDR3 is 16 residues. For the CDR3, the DNA is TGTGCCACCCAGATATTGGGGGGGCTAGTGAACACTGAAGCTTTCTTT. This encodes CATQILGGLVNTEAFF.

The chain couples TRBV12-3 or TRBV12-4 to TRBJ1-5, with a weak D call TRBD1 (5 bases). Trimming shortened V by 3 bases and J by 9 bases, and 12 bases separated the two germline ends. The CDR3 consists of 13 residues. Here the CDR3 DNA reads TGTGCCAGCAGTTTCCAGGGAGGATGGCCCCAGCATTTT. Encoded protein: CASSFQGGWPQHF.

This clone was detected a few times. The chain carries TRBV9 and TRBJ2-5, with a weak D call TRBD1 (6 bases). Looked up from germline, CDR1 is SGDLS and CDR2 is YYNGEE. The CDR3 has 13 residues. The V and J ends lost 4 bases and 5 bases respectively, with 12 bases between them. CDR3 amino acids: CASSQGYGETQYF. Here the CDR3 DNA reads TGTGCCAGCAGCCAGGGGTACGGGGAGACCCAGTACTTC.

The chain recombines TRBV13 with TRBJ2-5; D may be TRBD2 (6 bases). The V gene's germline CDR1 is PRHDT and CDR2 FYEKMQ (reference sequence). Between the trimmed V and J ends, which lost 4 bases and 0 bases, there was a span of 12 bases. The CDR3 has 15 amino acids. CDR3: CASSSGGRNQETQYF. For the CDR3, the DNA is TGTGCCAGCAGCTCCGGGGGTAGGAACCAAGAGACCCAGTACTTC.

The chain recombines TRBV6-5 with TRBJ1-2, with TRBD1 matching over 7 bases. The germline V gene has CDR1 MNHEY and CDR2 SVGAGI. This CDR3 is 14 amino acids long. J gave up 4 bases and V 6 bases, and 8 bases lay outside the gene matches. The CDR3, as DNA: TGTGCCAGCAGACCAAGGGGGCAAGGCTATGGCTACACCTTC. It yields the protein CASRPRGQGYGYTF.

This clone came up once. J is TRBJ2-7 and V is TRBV16; 8 bases map to TRBD2. V dropped 4 bases and J dropped 3; count of bases not matched to a gene: 8. Germline values: CDR1 KGHSY, CDR2 FQNENV. This CDR3 region has 15 residues. DNA of the CDR3: TGTGCCAGCAGCCCCGGGAGGGGCAGTTACTACGAGCAGTACTTC. It is translated as CASSPGRGSYYEQYF.

The chain employs TRBV7-2 and TRBJ1-2; tentatively, D is TRBD1 (5 bases). Germline CDR1 and CDR2: SGHTA and FQGNSA. The V gene lost 5 bases and the J gene lost 5 bases, with 9 bases spanning the gap. CDR3 length: 12 residues. CDR3 loop: CASSASGYGYTF. In DNA form, the CDR3 reads TGTGCCAGCAGCGCCTCAGGGTATGGCTACACCTTC.

The V gene is TRBV6-1, the J gene TRBJ1-1; D may be TRBD1 (5 bases). Germline assignment: CDR1 MNHNS and CDR2 SASEGT. The length of the CDR3 is 14 residues. Trimming cost V 1 base and J 2 bases, with 8 bases left between them. The CDR3 nucleotides read TGTGCCAGCAGTGAAGGGGGCAGAAACACTGAAGCTTTCTTT. This codes for CASSEGGRNTEAFF.